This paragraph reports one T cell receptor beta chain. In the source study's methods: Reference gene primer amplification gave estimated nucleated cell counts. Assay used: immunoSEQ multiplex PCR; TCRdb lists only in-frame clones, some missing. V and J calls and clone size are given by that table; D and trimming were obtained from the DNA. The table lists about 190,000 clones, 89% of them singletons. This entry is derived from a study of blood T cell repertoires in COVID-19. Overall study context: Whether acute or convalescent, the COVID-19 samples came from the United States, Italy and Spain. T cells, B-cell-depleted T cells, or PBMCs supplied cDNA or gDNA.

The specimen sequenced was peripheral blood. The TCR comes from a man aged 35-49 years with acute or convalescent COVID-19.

This CDR3 is CASSSGQGLNQPQHF. The CDR3 coding sequence is TGTGCCAGCAGTTCGGGACAGGGACTCAATCAGCCCCAGCATTTT. The chain links TRBV6-5 to TRBJ1-5, with TRBD1 matching over 9 bases. The CDR3 is 15 residues long. V gave up 4 bases and J gave up 3 bases; unmatched junction bases: 4. CDR1 is MNHEY and CDR2 is SVGAGI in the germline V gene.